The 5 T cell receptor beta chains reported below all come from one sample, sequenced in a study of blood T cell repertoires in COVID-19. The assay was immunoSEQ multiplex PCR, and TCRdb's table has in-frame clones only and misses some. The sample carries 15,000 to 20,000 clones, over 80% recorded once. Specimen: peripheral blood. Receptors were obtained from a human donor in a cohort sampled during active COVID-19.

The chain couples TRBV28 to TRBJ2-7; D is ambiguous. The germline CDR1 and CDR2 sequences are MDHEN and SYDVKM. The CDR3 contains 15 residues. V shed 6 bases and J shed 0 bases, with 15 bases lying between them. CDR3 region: CASRSPWASSYEQYF. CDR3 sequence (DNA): TGTGCCAGCAGGTCCCCTTGGGCGAGCTCCTACGAGCAGTACTTC. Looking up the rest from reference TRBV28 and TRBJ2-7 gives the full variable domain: DVKVTQSSRYLVKRTGEKVFLECVQDMDHENMFWYRQDPGLGLRLIYFSYDVKMKEKGDIPEGYSVSREKKERFSLILESASTNQTSMYLCASRSPWASSYEQYFGPGTRLTVT.

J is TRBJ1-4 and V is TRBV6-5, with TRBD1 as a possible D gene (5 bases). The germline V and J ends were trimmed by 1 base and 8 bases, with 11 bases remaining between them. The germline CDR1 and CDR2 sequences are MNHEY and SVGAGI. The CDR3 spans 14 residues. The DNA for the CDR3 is TGTGCCAGCAGTTACTTAGAGGGGAGGGAAAAACTGTTTTTT. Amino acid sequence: CASSYLEGREKLFF.

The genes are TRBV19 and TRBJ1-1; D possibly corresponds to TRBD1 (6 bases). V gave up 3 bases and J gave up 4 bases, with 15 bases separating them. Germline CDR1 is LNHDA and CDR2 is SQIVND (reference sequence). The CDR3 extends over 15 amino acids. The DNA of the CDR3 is TGTGCCAGTAGTATTCCAACAGGGAGAATCACTGAAGCTTTCTTT. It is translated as CASSIPTGRITEAFF.

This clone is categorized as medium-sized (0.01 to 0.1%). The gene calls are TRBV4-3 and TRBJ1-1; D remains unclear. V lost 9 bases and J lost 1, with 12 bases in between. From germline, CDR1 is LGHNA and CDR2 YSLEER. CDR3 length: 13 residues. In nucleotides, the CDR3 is TGCGCCAGTTCCTGGGGAGCGAACACTGAAGCTTTCTTT. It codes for CASSWGANTEAFF.

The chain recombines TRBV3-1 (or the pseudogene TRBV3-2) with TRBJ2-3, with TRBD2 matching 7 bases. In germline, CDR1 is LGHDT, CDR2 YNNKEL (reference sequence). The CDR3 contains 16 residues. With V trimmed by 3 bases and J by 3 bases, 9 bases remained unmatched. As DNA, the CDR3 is TGTGCCAGCAGCCAGGGCCCGGGACTACTTACAGATACGCAGTATTTT. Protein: CASSQGPGLLTDTQYF.